This T cell receptor beta chain derives from a study of blood T cells in healthy people across ages (dated by TCRdb to about 2015). In the study overall: In model experiments, roughly one uniquely barcoded TCR beta cDNA molecule per two T cells was captured by template switching. The study measured age-related changes in TCR beta repertoire diversity using deep sequencing normalized with unique cDNA molecular identifiers. The donors were divided into four age groups: young (average around 16 years), middle-aged (around 37), aged (about 60) and long-lived (around 80). For two donors (one aged 18 to 30 and one aged 80 or older), the study analyzed two additional independent replicas of 1 million unique cDNA reads from the same blood draw. To avoid experimental bias, donors of different ages were distributed randomly across sequencing lanes. What the research found in general, with its limitations: Observed TCR beta diversity per million T cells fell roughly linearly with age, and a significant reduction was already apparent by age about 38. The CMV infection status of donors was not known, potentially confounding age-related changes in expanded clonotypes. There was a strong correlation between observed TCR beta diversity and the percentage of naive T cells measured by flow cytometry. Because profiling used bulk unsorted PBMCs, naive and antigen-experienced compartments could not be compared conclusively. Total diversity estimates from one million sequenced T cells were considered lower bounds and underestimates. The long-lived group showed more naive CD4+ T cells, fewer expanded clones and increased TCR diversity than the aged group, suggesting age selection.

The donors were a few dozen Caucasian individuals from Russia, aged roughly 6 to 100 years, who were systemically healthy. Approximately 10 milliliters of peripheral blood were collected from each donor into EDTA-treated Vacutainer tubes. PBMCs were isolated by Ficoll-Paque density-gradient centrifugation, with at least 7 million obtained per sample. Trizol reagent was used to extract total RNA from the PBMCs, yielding at least 5 micrograms per sample. For every donor, an aliquot of PBMCs went through flow cytometry to measure the percentages of naive CD45RAhigh/CD27high T cells. About this clonotype: The specificity of this receptor is unknown. The input lacks base qualities; no much larger clone sits a single base away.

Library preparation used 5' RACE. The reads were generated on an Illumina HiSeq 2500. The second PCR ran for roughly 7 to 12 cycles and used a J-beta primer mix along with a sample-barcoded 5' primer. A unique molecular identifier was introduced onto each TCR beta cDNA molecule by a template-switch 5' adaptor carrying 12 random nucleotides. At least 2.5 million CDR3-containing paired-end reads were obtained from each sample. All of the RNA was converted into first-strand cDNA using the Mint cDNA synthesis kit, with a TRBC-specific oligonucleotide serving as the primer. Following uracil-DNA glycosylase treatment, a first 18-cycle PCR with universal primers M1SS and BC2_uni_R was performed on all cDNA. Concerning the study's data processing: For normalization, 1 million high-quality reads, each with a distinct molecular identifier, were randomly selected from each sample. Instead of being binned into consensus sequences, reads with shared molecular identifiers were discarded. MiTCR, set to a Q25 quality threshold and the strictest error-elimination algorithm, was used for CDR3 identification, clonotype clustering and error correction. A nonparametric unseen species model with Euler transformation was used to estimate a lower bound on total TCR beta diversity. TCRdb's own reprocessing of the public reads used fastp at Q25 and MiXCR and kept productive beta chains. Rows merge per CDR3 protein into single entries with the most common DNA and genes. TCRdb, not the original authors, processed these V and J calls. This sample lists 1.5 million or so distinct CDR3 sequences; around 39% were detected once. The ten largest clonotypes hold less than 8% of the sample.

Sequences were obtained from blood. This TCR came from a woman aged 18-29 years in good health.

The CDR3 corresponds to CASSVVGFEETQYF. The sequenced DNA is TGTGCCAGCAGTGTAGTAGGGTTTGAAGAGACCCAGTACTTC. Here the chain combines TRBV28 and TRBJ2-5; the D gene is not confidently resolved. Via the germline V gene, CDR1 is MDHEN and CDR2 SYDVKM. From the cysteine up to the phenylalanine, the CDR3 has a length of 14 residues. Of all the DNA, just the CDR3 is kept, 42 bases in frame from base 1. V lost 5 bases and J lost 3 bases; the stretch between them is 13 bases long. With the portions outside the CDR3 filled from the reference TRBV28 and TRBJ2-5 genes, the complete variable region becomes DVKVTQSSRYLVKRTGEKVFLECVQDMDHENMFWYRQDPGLGLRLIYFSYDVKMKEKGDIPEGYSVSREKKERFSLILESASTNQTSMYLCASSVVGFEETQYFGPGTRLLVL.